This TCR beta chain appears in the sequencing data of a study of Ad26.COV2.S vaccination and SARS-CoV-2 variants (dated by TCRdb to 2020 to 2023). Concerning the study at large: Donors in the vaccine arm were drawn from COV1001, a multicentre, randomized, double-blind, placebo-controlled phase I-IIa trial testing Ad26.COV2.S in healthy adults. A total of some 30 samples were included in the TCR-sequenced set, comprising around 19 Ad26.COV2.S vaccine recipients, 5 placebo recipients and 8 SARS-CoV-2 convalescent individuals. Trial participants were randomized into five groups of five: low-dose or high-dose Ad26.COV2.S given once or twice, or placebo on both occasions. Sequencing of the TCRbeta repertoire served to evaluate the specificity and breadth of SARS-CoV-2-reactive T cell receptors following Ad26.COV2.S vaccination. Investigators did not know the trial group allocation while performing experiments and assessing outcomes. Ad26.COV2.S was administered intramuscularly at 5 x 10^10 or 1 x 10^11 viral particles, either as a single shot or as two shots given 56 days apart.

About this clone: No antigen is known for it. No per-base quality is available; no much larger clone lies one base away.

TCRbeta CDR3 regions were sequenced with the immunoSEQ Assay. After extraction, genomic DNA underwent amplification by bias-controlled multiplex PCR, followed by high-throughput sequencing. In the authors' own workflow: To quantify the absolute abundance of every unique TCRbeta CDR3 region, sequences were collapsed and filtered. Usable DNA was measured by amplifying reference genes present in all nucleated cells, and TCRbeta template counts were normalized to that usable DNA to estimate T cell fraction. Repertoire TCRs were annotated as SARS-CoV-2-specific by exact matching of V gene, CDR3 amino acid sequence and J gene to a known reactive TCR set. The reference SARS-CoV-2 TCR set was derived from MIRA and filtered for enrichment in COVID-19-positive ImmuneCODE repertoires, a step that removed public or cross-reactive TCRs. Based on the MIRA antigens, annotated TCRs were further analysed at the level of specific ORF or position within ORF. Depth was the summed frequency of annotated unique rearrangements, while breadth was defined as annotated unique rearrangements over total unique productive rearrangements. Two-sided Wilcoxon rank-sum tests were applied when comparing TCR breadth between groups. The source is immuneACCESS, and TCRdb retained only in-frame sequences with V and J called. Part of the clones is not carried over; for the studies checked, unresolved V genes explain less than half of this, and the remainder is unexplained. Clone size and the V and J calls come from that table; the DNA yielded D and trimming. The sample table records about 350,000 clones; roughly 91% of these occur just once. The ten largest make up just under 5% of the sample.

Via the germline V gene (reference sequence), CDR1 is LNHNV and CDR2 YYDKDF. V is cut back by 1 base and J by 1 base, with 2 bases in the junction unmatched. Counted from cysteine to phenylalanine, this CDR3 has 15 amino acids. The entry retains the CDR3 DNA only, 45 bases that are in frame from base 1. Findings and caveats that apply to the study as a whole: Higher spike-specific TCR breadth was observed in Ad26.COV2.S recipients than in placebo recipients (P = 0.0014). Vaccine and placebo recipients had comparable non-spike TCR breadth, which fits with the vaccine containing only spike. According to the authors, total T cell responses may have been underestimated by the TCR breadth and depth analyses. The study was not powered for comparison of responses between vaccine doses or regimens. After vaccination, substantial breadth of spike-specific CD8+ and CD4+ T cell responses was reported.

This sample's treatment or condition label indicates: around 19 received Ad26.COV2.S at low or high dose, single or two shots; about five received placebo; per-sample allocation not given. Repertoires of vaccine and placebo recipients were sequenced from samples taken on day 63 after the first injection. In Cohort 1b, roughly 25 adults aged 18-55 years were enrolled at a single site in Boston, USA, between 29 July and 7 August 2020. Ad26.COV2.S was a replication-incompetent adenovirus type 26 vector expressing a prefusion-stabilized SARS-CoV-2 spike protein from the original Wuhan strain. This chain joins TRBV15 to TRBJ2-7; TRBD1 aligns with 9 central bases. This sequence originates from a person between 18 and 65 years old who received the Ad26.COV2.S COVID-19 vaccine or a placebo. The source material was peripheral blood, sampled in a trial of Ad26.COV2.S vaccine versus placebo. The base sequence is TGTGCCACCAGCAGAGCCGGGACAGGGTCCTACGAGCAGTACTTC. This gives the protein CATSRAGTGSYEQYF.